These T cell receptor beta chains were read from a single sample in a study of cytomegalovirus exposure and HLA in healthy donors. The table came from immunoSEQ multiplex PCR; TCRdb's copy has only in-frame clones and leaves some out. The profile shows about 260,000 clones, just over 70% of them singletons. Sequencing was carried out using PBMCs. The receptors were sampled from a female donor in good health and CMV-seronegative. Each CDR3 is given with its conserved first and last residue. A D gene is named only where the DNA matches it firmly.

CDR3 protein,V gene,D gene,J gene
CASSVLPGLAGMDQYF,TRBV7-9,TRBD2,TRBJ2-5
CSAWFRGSDGYTF,TRBV29-1,-,TRBJ1-2
CASSLALVAGMTEQFF,TRBV7-2,TRBD2,TRBJ2-1
CASSLGTDHNSPLHF,TRBV13,-,TRBJ1-6
CATSSGRADNEQFF,TRBV15,TRBD2,TRBJ2-1
CATSRAQGSESPLHF,TRBV15,TRBD1,TRBJ1-6
CASQDNYEQYF,TRBV5-1,-,TRBJ2-7
CASSELRGDEQYF,TRBV5-4,-,TRBJ2-7
CASSYSQGLGTGELFF,TRBV6-5,-,TRBJ2-2
CASSLRGGETQYF,TRBV5-6,-,TRBJ2-5
CASSPQGASVLTEAFF,TRBV13,TRBD1,TRBJ1-1
CASSTRQGGTMNTEAFF,TRBV5-4,TRBD1,TRBJ1-1
CASSEELAGIQETQYF,TRBV6-1,TRBD2,TRBJ2-5
CASSELPGQLTNEKLFF,TRBV25-1,TRBD1,TRBJ1-4
CASSSDGGMGRAFF,TRBV5-1,-,TRBJ1-1
CASSRLPGLNTDTQYF,TRBV7-2,-,TRBJ2-3
CASSSGGRGTDTQYF,TRBV27,-,TRBJ2-3
CASSLQVSLPYSGNTIYF,TRBV13,-,TRBJ1-3
CASSYSQGIFYEQYF,TRBV6-5,-,TRBJ2-7
CASSLMTSGGFYEQYF,TRBV7-2,TRBD2,TRBJ2-7
CASSLEGTGFEQFF,TRBV7-9,TRBD1,TRBJ2-1
CASSQAGQLNEKLFF,TRBV4-1,-,TRBJ1-4
CASSEQTDTQYF,TRBV10-1,-,TRBJ2-3
CASSVTAGTHGYTF,TRBV9,-,TRBJ1-2
CASSPAGELKAFF,TRBV18,-,TRBJ1-1
CATSLGTDGETQYF,TRBV15,-,TRBJ2-5
CAWSVEAVSEQYF,TRBV30,-,TRBJ2-7
CASRDPDRRWGYTF,TRBV28,-,TRBJ1-2
CAWSAILAGKFNEQFF,TRBV30,TRBD2,TRBJ2-1
CASSVRPVSYEQYF,TRBV9,-,TRBJ2-7
CASSLVPLAGVADTQYF,TRBV7-2,TRBD2,TRBJ2-3
CASRGRRGETQYF,TRBV27,-,TRBJ2-5
CASSSFRDKPGEKLFF,TRBV7-9,-,TRBJ1-4
CASSYSGYSSGNTIYF,TRBV6-5,-,TRBJ1-3
CASSSDRVYEQYF,TRBV7-9,TRBD1,TRBJ2-7
CASSQVWDRRGELFF,TRBV4-1,TRBD1,TRBJ2-2
CASSSGLAEIYEQYF,TRBV7-9,TRBD2,TRBJ2-7
CASSRTGQGVYGYTF,TRBV6-5,TRBD1,TRBJ1-2
CASRSGLRASENTEAFF,TRBV5-5,-,TRBJ1-1
CASSPEAGGPGNEQFF,TRBV5-1,TRBD2,TRBJ2-1
CASSSGSSGANVLTF,TRBV9,-,TRBJ2-6
CASSLGQVERGEQFF,TRBV5-6,-,TRBJ2-1
CATSTVQLAKNIQYF,TRBV15,-,TRBJ2-4
CASRVGLAGYNEQFF,TRBV7-3,TRBD2,TRBJ2-1
CASSSPGTSGIYEQYF,TRBV7-3,TRBD2,TRBJ2-7
CASSIASGFADTQYF,TRBV19,TRBD2,TRBJ2-3
CAISGQAGIGYTF,TRBV10-3,-,TRBJ1-2
CASSPAGGNNYGYTF,TRBV10-2,-,TRBJ1-2
CATIEANYGYTF,TRBV2,-,TRBJ1-2
CASSLSLGAYEQYF,TRBV5-1,-,TRBJ2-7
CASSLDFGATEAFF,TRBV5-1,-,TRBJ1-1
CASSLFGQGADGELFF,TRBV7-3,TRBD1,TRBJ2-2